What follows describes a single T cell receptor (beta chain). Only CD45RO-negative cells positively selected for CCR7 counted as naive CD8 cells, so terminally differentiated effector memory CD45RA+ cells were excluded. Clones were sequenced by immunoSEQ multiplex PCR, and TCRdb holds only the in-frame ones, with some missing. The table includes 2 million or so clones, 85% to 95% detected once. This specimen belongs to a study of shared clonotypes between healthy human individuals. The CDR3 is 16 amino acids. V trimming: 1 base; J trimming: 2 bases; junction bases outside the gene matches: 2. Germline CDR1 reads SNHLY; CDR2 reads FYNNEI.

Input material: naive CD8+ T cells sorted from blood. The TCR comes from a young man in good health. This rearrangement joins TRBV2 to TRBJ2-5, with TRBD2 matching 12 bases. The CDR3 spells CASSEGLAGAQETQYF. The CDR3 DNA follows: TGTGCCAGCAGTGAAGGACTAGCGGGAGCTCAAGAGACCCAGTACTTC.